This TCR beta chain was sequenced in a study of response to subunit inactivated influenza vaccine. Study-level points and caveats: New T cells are recruited in small numbers by each seasonal influenza vaccination, according to the authors' suggestion.

This CDR3 has 14 residues. J was trimmed by 7 bases and V by 2 bases; bases with no gene match: 7. Germline loops: CDR1 MNHEY, CDR2 SVGAGI. This clonotype was detected only a few times. The antigen remains unidentified. Using its own MiXCR run on the RT-PCR reads, TCRdb lists one record per CDR3 protein. The sample gives a few hundred thousand distinct CDR3 sequences, approximately 14% of which show up once; more than 9.5% is in the top ten. V and J are TRBV6-5 and TRBJ2-7; 8 nucleotides match TRBD1. This clonotype was obtained from a man aged 45-60 years who received an inactivated influenza vaccine. The sample in question was PBMCs from blood, obtained less than 13 days after vaccination. The CDR3 region is CASSYPDRAWEQYF. CDR3 coding DNA: TGTGCCAGCAGTTACCCGGACAGGGCGTGGGAGCAGTACTTC.